These 18 T cell receptor beta chains were sequenced from one sample in a study of beta chain features in type 1 diabetes. The study reverse transcribed the entire isolated RNA, so it sequenced expressed TCRB transcripts. Data came from immunoSEQ multiplex PCR; TCRdb stores just in-frame clones and leaves some out. The table lists nearly 350,000 clones, roughly 8.8% of them singletons, with roughly 1% in the top ten. These TCRs are of unknown antigen specificity. Findings and limits, study-wide: TCRB CDR3s were moderately but significantly shorter in Type 1 diabetes patients in all four CD4+ subsets.

The specimen was central memory CD4+ T cells from blood. These receptors all come from a man aged 30-40 years with type 1 diabetes.

This clone was detected a few times. The V gene is TRBV11-2, the J gene TRBJ2-7; TRBD2 matches 9 bases. This CDR3 comprises 16 residues. J gave up 6 bases and V 4 bases, and 13 bases lay outside the gene matches. Germline V gives CDR1 SGHAT, CDR2 FQNNGV. This chain's CDR3 is CASSSPWASGDREQYF. The CDR3 DNA sequence: TGTGCCAGCAGCTCACCTTGGGCTAGCGGGGATCGCGAGCAGTACTTC. Full variable domain (rest looked up from reference TRBV11-2 and TRBJ2-7): EAGVAQSPRYKIIEKRQSVAFWCNPISGHATLYWYQQILGQGPKLLIQFQNNGVVDDSQLPKDRFSAERLKGVDSTLKIQPAKLEDSAVYLCASSSPWASGDREQYFGPGTRLTVT.

The CDR3 is CASRLGRKISEKLFF. CDR3 coding DNA: TGTGCAAGTCGCTTAGGGCGTAAGATTAGTGAAAAACTGTTTTTT. The chain is built from TRBV12-2 and TRBJ1-4. TRBV12-2 counts as a pseudogene. The CDR3 length is 15 residues.

This clone occurred a few times. The CDR3 region has the DNA TGTGCCAGCGGACAGGGTCGACAGGGCGGCGAGCAGTACTTC. This gives the protein CASGQGRQGGEQYF. J is TRBJ2-7 and V is TRBV6-5; 8 positions match TRBD1. V lost 8 bases, J lost 6 bases, and 12 bases stayed unmatched. From germline, CDR1 is MNHEY and CDR2 SVGAGI. This CDR3 is 14 amino acids long.

The V call is TRBV9, the J call TRBJ1-3; 8 bases match TRBD1. Germline trimming cut 3 bases from V and 4 bases from J; bases unmatched to any gene: 6. The CDR3 runs to 15 residues. Germline V gene data show CDR1 as SGDLS and CDR2 as YYNGEE. In DNA form, the CDR3 reads TGTGCCAGCAGCGCAACTCAGGGGGCCGGAAACACCATATATTTT. Translation gives CASSATQGAGNTIYF. Based on the CDR3 plus reference TRBV9 and TRBJ1-3, the full variable domain is DSGVTQTPKHLITATGQRVTLRCSPRSGDLSVYWYQQSLDQGLQFLIQYYNGEERAKGNILERFSAQQFPDLHSELNLSSLELGDSALYFCASSATQGAGNTIYFGEGSWLTVV.

This clone was recorded a few times. This chain connects TRBV10-3 to TRBJ2-7, with TRBD2 identical over 7 bases. Germline-derived CDR1 and CDR2 are ENHRY and SYGVKD. This CDR3 is built from 14 residues. V trimming: 6 bases; J trimming: 6 bases; junction bases outside the gene matches: 11. This CDR3 is CAISERSGAGEQYF. The CDR3 bases are TGTGCCATCAGCGAGCGGAGCGGGGCGGGCGAGCAGTACTTC.

This clone was observed at least ten times. The chain uses TRBV14 and TRBJ1-4; D uncertain. The CDR3 length is 15 residues. The V gene's germline CDR1 is SGHDN and CDR2 FVKESK. V was cut by 4 bases and J by 3 bases, with 12 bases left in between. The DNA of the CDR3 is TGTGCCAGCAGCCGTTACAGCGCTGCTAATGAAAAACTGTTTTTT. It translates to CASSRYSAANEKLFF.

This clone was counted at least ten times. The chain joins TRBV23-1 to TRBJ1-2; D unresolved. TRBV23-1 is an open reading frame, and its role is uncertain. CDR3 size: 11 residues. V lost 6 bases and J 7 bases, leaving 9 bases between the germline ends. CDR3 sequence (DNA): TGCGCCAGCAGCCCCAAGGCTGGCTACACCTTC. Translating gives CASSPKAGYTF.

CDR3 sequence: CASSGTGLYYGYTF. CDR3 nucleotide sequence: TGTGCCAGCTCGGGGACAGGGTTATACTATGGCTACACCTTC. The chain joins TRBV28 to TRBJ1-2, with 9 bases lining up with TRBD1. This CDR3 is built from 14 residues. Germline V CDR1 and CDR2: MDHEN, SYDVKM. J gave up 3 bases and V 8 bases, and 7 bases lay outside the gene matches.

This clone was seen more than once but under ten times. V gene TRBV5-6 combines with J gene TRBJ1-1, with 8 bases fitting TRBD1. J was trimmed by 1 base and V by 4 bases; bases with no gene match: 9. Germline assignment: CDR1 SGHDT and CDR2 YYEEEE. The CDR3 extends over 16 amino acids. The CDR3 loop reads CASSPDRGAGNTEAFF. The CDR3 nucleotides read TGTGCCAGCAGCCCAGACAGGGGCGCCGGGAACACTGAAGCTTTCTTT.

V is TRBV28 and J is TRBJ2-5; D is undetermined. V was cut by 9 bases and J by 2 bases, with 13 bases left in between. Germline loops: CDR1 MDHEN, CDR2 SYDVKM. This CDR3 region has 13 residues. CDR3 sequence reads: CASGVGGQETQYF. The CDR3 nucleotides are TGTGCCAGTGGGGTGGGCGGTCAAGAGACCCAGTACTTC.

This clone was picked up a small number of times. The chain recombines TRBV30 with TRBJ2-5; D gene ambiguous. The germline CDR1 and CDR2 sequences are GTSNPN and SVGIG (reference sequence). The V end lost 0 bases, the J end lost 3 bases, and 8 bases lay between the germline ends. This CDR3 spans 13 amino acids. The CDR3 nucleotides are TGTGCCTGGAGTGTGTCCGGCGAAGAGACCCAGTACTTC. It yields the protein CAWSVSGEETQYF.

Only a few counts were recorded for this clone. This chain links TRBV30 with TRBJ1-2; 7 nucleotides line up with TRBD1. CDR3 length: 15 amino acids. Unmatched junction bases numbered 10, after V lost 6 bases and J lost 0 bases. Germline CDR1 reads GTSNPN; CDR2 reads SVGIG (reference sequence). CDR3 DNA sequence: TGTGCCTGCCCCCAAGGCGACAGGGCTAACTATGGCTACACCTTC. It encodes CACPQGDRANYGYTF.

The chain uses TRBV2 and TRBJ2-7; tentatively, D is TRBD1 (6 bases). Germline-derived CDR1 and CDR2 are SNHLY and FYNNEI. V was pared by 5 bases and J by 5 bases, with 10 bases between. The CDR3 extends over 12 amino acids. This chain's CDR3 is CASSLDRNEQYF. As DNA, the CDR3 is TGTGCCAGCAGTCTAGACAGGAACGAGCAGTACTTC.

The genes are TRBV28 and TRBJ2-3, with TRBD2 as a possible D gene (6 bases). With 1 base removed from V and 6 bases from J, the gap between germline ends came to 11 bases. Germline V gene lookup returns CDR1 MDHEN and CDR2 SYDVKM. CDR3 size: 14 residues. The DNA of the CDR3 is TGTGCCAGCAGTTTATCTTCGGGGGTGGATACGCAGTATTTT. Its translation: CASSLSSGVDTQYF.

Turning to this clone: A read error may account for a junction end that differs from germline. The V gene is TRBV30, the J gene TRBJ1-1; TRBD1 might be the D (6 bases). The CDR3 consists of 11 residues. Germline V gene data show CDR1 as GTSNPN and CDR2 as SVGIG (reference sequence). This chain's CDR3 is CAWSAPGALGF. CDR3 DNA sequence: TGTGCCTGGAGTGCCCCGGGGGCACTGGGCTTT.

This clone came up a few times. The rearrangement uses TRBV7-2 and TRBJ2-2; the D is unclear. The V end lost 5 bases, the J end lost 7 bases, and 8 bases lay between the germline ends. In germline, CDR1 is SGHTA, CDR2 FQGNSA. The CDR3 consists of 12 residues. The chain's CDR3 is CASSPGRGELFF. CDR3 bases: TGTGCCAGCAGCCCCGGACGCGGGGAGCTGTTTTTT.

The V call is TRBV21-1, the J call TRBJ1-5; TRBD1, as called in the table, went unchecked against the DNA. TRBV21-1 is marked as a pseudogene. The CDR3 is 16 amino acids. The CDR3 loop reads CASSKGAGRSNQPQHF. CDR3 DNA sequence: TGTGCCAGCAGCAAAGGGGCAGGGCGAAGCAATCAGCCCCAGCATTTT.

The chain combines TRBV6-1 with TRBJ2-7; D unclear. V lost 10 bases and J lost 6, with 13 bases in between. This CDR3 is built from 11 residues. Germline V gene data show CDR1 as MNHNS and CDR2 as SASEGT. The CDR3: CAIRAVLEQYF. CDR3 coding DNA: TGTGCCATACGGGCAGTCCTCGAGCAGTACTTC.